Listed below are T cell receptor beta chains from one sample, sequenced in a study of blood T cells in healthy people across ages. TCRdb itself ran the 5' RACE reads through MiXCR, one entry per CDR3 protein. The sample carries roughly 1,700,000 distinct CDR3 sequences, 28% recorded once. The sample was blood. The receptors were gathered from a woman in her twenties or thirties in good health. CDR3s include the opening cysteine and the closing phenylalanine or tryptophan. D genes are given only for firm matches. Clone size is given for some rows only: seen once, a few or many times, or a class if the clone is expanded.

cdr3_aa: CSASGTGGRGGNIQYF
cdr3_nt: TGCAGTGCTAGTGGCACTGGGGGGAGAGGAGGAAACATTCAGTACTTC
j_call: TRBJ2-4
clone_size: few
v_call: TRBV20-1
d_call: .

cdr3_aa: CASSLLALGLSEQYF
cdr3_nt: TGTGCCAGCAGTTTATTGGCGCTAGGTCTCTCCGAGCAGTACTTC
j_call: TRBJ2-7
clone_size: many
v_call: TRBV12-3/TRBV12-4
d_call: .

cdr3_aa: CASKGGQEVLVGATDTQYF
cdr3_nt: TGTGCCAGCAAAGGAGGACAGGAAGTGTTGGTCGGCGCGACAGATACGCAGTATTTT
j_call: TRBJ2-3
clone_size: .
v_call: TRBV3-1
d_call: TRBD1

cdr3_aa: CASRSEYAEAFF
cdr3_nt: TGTGCCAGCAGGAGTGAATACGCTGAAGCTTTCTTT
j_call: TRBJ1-1
clone_size: .
v_call: TRBV12-3/TRBV12-4
d_call: .

cdr3_aa: CASSRTTGAQPQHF
cdr3_nt: TGTGCCAGCAGTCGAACGACAGGGGCCCAGCCCCAGCATTTT
j_call: TRBJ1-5
clone_size: few
v_call: TRBV2
d_call: TRBD1

cdr3_aa: CSAKTSGRIRSYNEQFF
cdr3_nt: TGCAGTGCTAAGACTAGCGGGAGGATCCGCTCCTACAATGAGCAGTTCTTC
j_call: TRBJ2-1
clone_size: many
v_call: TRBV20-1
d_call: TRBD2

cdr3_aa: CASSPQGMNSIEQFF
cdr3_nt: TGTGCCAGCAGTCCACAGGGGATGAATTCGATTGAGCAGTTCTTC
j_call: TRBJ2-1
clone_size: .
v_call: TRBV2
d_call: TRBD1

cdr3_aa: CAISGQLTALATDTQYF
cdr3_nt: TGTGCCATCAGTGGTCAGTTAACAGCTCTGGCCACAGATACGCAGTATTTT
j_call: TRBJ2-3
clone_size: many
v_call: TRBV10-3
d_call: .

cdr3_aa: CASSLGLAGMSYEQYF
cdr3_nt: TGTGCCAGCAGCTTGGGGCTAGCGGGGATGTCTTACGAGCAGTACTTC
j_call: TRBJ2-7
clone_size: many
v_call: TRBV7-2
d_call: TRBD2

cdr3_aa: CASRTSGQGASGVNTQYF
cdr3_nt: TGTGCCAGCAGGACCTCCGGGCAGGGCGCTTCGGGGGTGAATACGCAGTATTTT
j_call: TRBJ2-3
clone_size: .
v_call: TRBV12-3/TRBV12-4
d_call: .

cdr3_aa: CSVAQTGGAGEAFF
cdr3_nt: TGCAGCGTGGCCCAGACAGGGGGCGCGGGCGAAGCTTTCTTT
j_call: TRBJ1-1
clone_size: few
v_call: TRBV29-1
d_call: TRBD1

cdr3_aa: CASSPTTSGSLTDTQYF
cdr3_nt: TGTGCCAGCAGCCCGACGACTAGCGGGAGTTTGACAGATACGCAGTATTTT
j_call: TRBJ2-3
clone_size: few
v_call: TRBV7-2
d_call: TRBD2

cdr3_aa: CASSVGTALYGYTF
cdr3_nt: TGCGCCAGCAGCGTGGGGACAGCCCTCTATGGCTACACCTTC
j_call: TRBJ1-2
clone_size: few
v_call: TRBV5-1
d_call: TRBD1

cdr3_aa: CASSRQGEYNSPLHF
cdr3_nt: TGCGCCAGCAGCAGACAGGGTGAATATAATTCACCCCTCCACTTT
j_call: TRBJ1-6
clone_size: few
v_call: TRBV5-1
d_call: TRBD1

cdr3_aa: CSVRSREEAFF
cdr3_nt: TGCAGCGTTAGGTCCCGTGAAGAAGCTTTCTTT
j_call: TRBJ1-1
clone_size: few
v_call: TRBV29-1
d_call: .

cdr3_aa: CASSLGDRDYYGYTF
cdr3_nt: TGCGCCAGCAGCTTGGGAGACAGGGATTACTATGGCTACACCTTC
j_call: TRBJ1-2
clone_size: .
v_call: TRBV5-1
d_call: TRBD1

cdr3_aa: CASSPTNRGHEQYF
cdr3_nt: TGTGCCAGCTCACCTACAAACAGGGGTCACGAGCAGTACTTC
j_call: TRBJ2-7
clone_size: .
v_call: TRBV18
d_call: TRBD1

cdr3_aa: CASSQRLGGGGRETQYF
cdr3_nt: TGTGCCAGCAGCCAGAGGCTTGGCGGGGGTGGCAGAGAGACCCAGTACTTC
j_call: TRBJ2-5
clone_size: few
v_call: TRBV14
d_call: TRBD2

cdr3_aa: CASRYGTESQPQHF
cdr3_nt: TGTGCCAGCAGGTACGGGACGGAGTCCCAGCCCCAGCATTTT
j_call: TRBJ1-5
clone_size: .
v_call: TRBV6-1
d_call: .

cdr3_aa: CASSYWGQGGAGAYEQYF
cdr3_nt: TGTGCCAGCAGTTACTGGGGACAGGGCGGGGCGGGAGCCTACGAGCAGTACTTC
j_call: TRBJ2-7
clone_size: few
v_call: TRBV6-5
d_call: TRBD1

cdr3_aa: CASSSMPRRGGYNEQFF
cdr3_nt: TGTGCCAGCAGCTCAATGCCCCGGAGGGGAGGATACAATGAGCAGTTCTTC
j_call: TRBJ2-1
clone_size: few
v_call: TRBV7-9
d_call: .

cdr3_aa: CASSYSGDYPDTQYF
cdr3_nt: TGTGCCAGCAGTTACTCAGGGGACTATCCAGATACGCAGTATTTT
j_call: TRBJ2-3
clone_size: .
v_call: TRBV6-5
d_call: TRBD2

cdr3_aa: CSASIDVAGGDYEQYF
cdr3_nt: TGCAGTGCTAGCATCGATGTAGCGGGGGGGGACTACGAGCAGTACTTC
j_call: TRBJ2-7
clone_size: many
v_call: TRBV20-1
d_call: TRBD2

cdr3_aa: CASSGGRVSEQYF
cdr3_nt: TGTGCCAGCAGTGGAGGCAGGGTATCCGAGCAGTACTTC
j_call: TRBJ2-7
clone_size: few
v_call: TRBV6-1
d_call: .

cdr3_aa: CASSPPTQFSGGTETQYF
cdr3_nt: TGTGCCAGCAGTCCGCCAACCCAATTTAGCGGGGGCACAGAGACCCAGTACTTC
j_call: TRBJ2-5
clone_size: few
v_call: TRBV28
d_call: TRBD2

cdr3_aa: CASSQSGLADTDTQYF
cdr3_nt: TGCGCCAGCAGCCAATCGGGACTAGCGGACACAGATACGCAGTATTTT
j_call: TRBJ2-3
clone_size: many
v_call: TRBV4-3
d_call: TRBD2

cdr3_aa: CASSQFESGQETQYF
cdr3_nt: TGTGCCAGCAGCCAATTTGAGAGCGGCCAAGAGACCCAGTACTTC
j_call: TRBJ2-5
clone_size: few
v_call: TRBV7-9
d_call: .

cdr3_aa: CASSQLGGSNEQFF
cdr3_nt: TGTGCCAGCAGCCAACTGGGGGGTTCCAATGAGCAGTTCTTC
j_call: TRBJ2-1
clone_size: few
v_call: TRBV3-1
d_call: .

cdr3_aa: CATSDLWGGSSEQYF
cdr3_nt: TGTGCCACCAGTGATTTATGGGGGGGCTCCTCCGAGCAGTACTTC
j_call: TRBJ2-7
clone_size: .
v_call: TRBV24-1
d_call: .